These 18 T cell receptor beta chains were all obtained from the same sample, sequenced in a study of early T cells in non-severe SARS-CoV-2 infection. TCRdb re-analysed the 5' RACE reads in MiXCR, keeping a single row per CDR3 protein. The data contain tens of thousands of distinct CDR3 sequences, approximately 9% of them singletons. The sample consisted of whole blood. The receptors shown here come from an adult who was a healthcare worker with PCR-confirmed SARS-CoV-2 infection or an uninfected control (not recorded which).

The sample holds many counts of this clonotype. The chain is built from TRBV5-4 and TRBJ2-1; tentatively, D is TRBD2 (5 bases). Per the germline V gene, CDR1 is SGHNT and CDR2 is YYREEE (reference sequence). V dropped 3 bases and J dropped 3 bases, with 13 bases sitting between them. The CDR3 length is 15 residues. This CDR3 is CASSSSSRNYNEQFF. For the CDR3, the DNA is TGTGCCAGCAGCTCGTCTAGCCGCAACTACAATGAGCAGTTCTTC.

This clonotype was seen a few times. V is TRBV10-3 and J is TRBJ2-2; tentative D call: TRBD1 (5 bases). Per germline, CDR1 ENHRY and CDR2 SYGVKD. Trimming cost V 7 bases and J 5 bases, with 14 bases left between them. CDR3 length: 14 amino acids. The CDR3 reads CAIKDVRVTGELFF. The CDR3 coding sequence is TGTGCCATCAAGGATGTCAGGGTAACCGGGGAGCTGTTTTTT.

This clonotype appeared a few times. The CDR3 region is CASSLVLGPLQETQYF. The CDR3 nucleotides read TGTGCCAGCAGCTTAGTGCTGGGCCCCCTCCAAGAGACCCAGTACTTC. This chain uses TRBV7-9 with TRBJ2-5, with D hard to call. V gave up 1 base and J gave up 1 base, with 13 bases separating them. The germline V gene has CDR1 SEHNR and CDR2 FQNEAQ (reference sequence). CDR3 size: 16 residues.

This clonotype was observed a handful of times. This rearrangement joins TRBV5-4 to TRBJ2-3; the D gene is possibly TRBD2 (5 bases). Germline assignment: CDR1 SGHNT and CDR2 YYREEE (reference sequence). Trimming took off 5 bases at V and 2 bases at J, with 9 bases between the two ends. This CDR3 contains 13 residues. CDR3 region: CASSPGYTDTQYF. In DNA, the CDR3 is TGTGCCAGCAGTCCGGGGTACACAGATACGCAGTATTTT.

The gene calls are TRBV6-2 or TRBV6-3 and TRBJ1-6, with TRBD1 matching over 8 bases. The trim removed 6 bases at V and 10 bases at J, leaving 8 bases unmatched. CDR1 is MNHEY and CDR2 is SVGEGT in the germline V gene. The length of the CDR3 is 14 residues. The CDR3 region has the DNA TGTGCCAGCAGACATGGGACAGGCGGATCACCCCTCCACTTT. The encoded protein is CASRHGTGGSPLHF.

By share of the sample, this clonotype is medium-sized (0.01 to 0.1%). CDR3 residues: CSVETGQEAEAFF. CDR3 bases: TGCAGCGTGGAGACGGGACAGGAGGCTGAAGCTTTCTTT. The chain employs TRBV29-1 and TRBJ1-1; 8 nucleotides align to TRBD1. Per germline, CDR1 SQVTM and CDR2 ANQGSEA. The V and J ends lost 6 bases and 6 bases, in that order; junction bases with no gene match: 9. This CDR3 has 13 residues.

V and J are TRBV28 and TRBJ2-7, with D hard to call. V lost 4 bases, J lost 7 bases, and 11 bases lay in between. From germline, CDR1 is MDHEN and CDR2 SYDVKM. The CDR3 totals 12 residues. The CDR3 DNA is TGTGCCAGCAGTTCCGACGAATGGGAGCAGTACTTC. Translated, it gives CASSSDEWEQYF.

The genes are TRBV20-1 and TRBJ2-1; TRBD2 agrees at 10 bases. Per germline, CDR1 DFQATT and CDR2 SNEGSKA (reference sequence). Unmatched junction bases numbered 9, after V lost 1 base and J lost 9 bases. This CDR3 contains 15 residues. The CDR3 nucleotides read TGCAGTGCTAGAGGGGTAGCGGGAGGAAGGAGTGAGCAGTTCTTC. It yields the protein CSARGVAGGRSEQFF.

The chain links TRBV4-1 to TRBJ2-7; 13 nucleotides match TRBD2. The CDR3 loop spans 16 amino acids. The germline CDR1 and CDR2 sequences are MGHRA and YSYEKL. V lost 3 bases to trimming and J lost 2 bases; unmatched junction nucleotides: 4. This CDR3 reads CASSQTSGRPTYEQYF. DNA of the CDR3: TGCGCCAGCAGCCAGACTAGCGGGAGGCCCACCTACGAGCAGTACTTC.

The V and J genes are TRBV30 and TRBJ2-1, with 7 nucleotides matching TRBD1. The CDR3 is 13 amino acids. CDR1 and CDR2 from the germline V gene are GTSNPN and SVGIG (reference sequence). J gave up 9 bases and V 7 bases, and 12 bases lay outside the gene matches. CDR3 residues: CALRILRGPEQFF. For the CDR3, the DNA is TGTGCCTTAAGAATTTTGAGGGGGCCTGAGCAGTTCTTC.

This clonotype was recorded many times. This sequence joins TRBV28 and TRBJ2-7, with 8 bases lining up with TRBD1. V shed 4 bases, J shed 6 bases, and the junction held 11 bases outside the gene matches. CDR3 length: 15 residues. CDR1 is MDHEN, CDR2 SYDVKM, per germline. CDR3 loop: CASSSGGEGRSEQYF. CDR3 nucleotides: TGTGCCAGCAGTTCAGGGGGCGAGGGGCGAAGCGAGCAGTACTTC.

There are many counts of this clonotype. The V call is TRBV6-5, the J call TRBJ1-1; TRBD1 is a possible D gene (6 bases). Germline V gene data show CDR1 as MNHEY and CDR2 as SVGAGI. V gave up 6 bases and J gave up 0 bases, with 11 bases separating them. This CDR3 has 14 residues. CDR3 DNA: TGTGCCAGCAGCCGCGACAGGCTGAACACTGAAGCTTTCTTT. Translating it yields CASSRDRLNTEAFF.

This clonotype was found many times. The chain joins TRBV10-2 to TRBJ1-1; unclear D gene. The CDR3 runs to 14 residues. V was clipped by 2 bases and J by 3 bases, with 10 bases between them. Germline V gene data show CDR1 as WSHSY and CDR2 as SAAADI. CDR3 bases: TGCGCCAGCAGTGAGGAGACAACTTACACTGAAGCTTTCTTT. This translates into CASSEETTYTEAFF.

This clonotype was found many times. The chain recombines TRBV20-1 with TRBJ2-5; either TRBD1 or TRBD2 may supply D (5 bases each). V was cut by 5 bases and J by 2 bases, with 15 bases left in between. The germline V gene has CDR1 DFQATT and CDR2 SNEGSKA (reference sequence). The CDR3 runs to 14 residues. The DNA for the CDR3 is TGCAGTGCTCAACCATGGGGGTTGCAAGAGACCCAGTACTTC. Amino acid sequence: CSAQPWGLQETQYF.

In this sample, this clonotype turned up many times. The rearrangement uses TRBV20-1 and TRBJ2-1, with TRBD2 identical over 11 bases. Germline trimming cut 6 bases from V and 6 bases from J; bases unmatched to any gene: 4. CDR3 length: 13 amino acids. Germline lookup yields CDR1 DFQATT and CDR2 SNEGSKA (reference sequence). In DNA, the CDR3 is TGCAGTGCCCTAGCGGGAGGCGGCAATGAGCAGTTCTTC. Translating gives CSALAGGGNEQFF.

This clonotype was counted a few times. The V call is TRBV5-4, the J call TRBJ2-2; TRBD1 matches 9 bases. The CDR3 has 16 amino acids. Germline lookup yields CDR1 SGHNT and CDR2 YYREEE (reference sequence). V lost 3 bases to trimming and J lost 1 base; unmatched junction nucleotides: 4. The CDR3 sequence: CASSSPTGGNTGELFF. The CDR3 region has the DNA TGTGCCAGCAGCTCCCCGACAGGGGGGAACACCGGGGAGCTGTTTTTT.

This clonotype was observed a handful of times. This sequence joins TRBV2 and TRBJ2-2; D is possibly TRBD1 (7 bases). The germline V and J ends were trimmed by 7 bases and 2 bases, with 11 bases remaining between them. Germline V gene sequence: CDR1 SNHLY, CDR2 FYNNEI. The CDR3 contains 14 residues. The CDR3 here is CASNRGGNTGELFF. For the CDR3, the DNA is TGTGCCAGCAACAGGGGAGGTAACACCGGGGAGCTGTTTTTT.

This chain connects TRBV27 to TRBJ2-5; possibly TRBD2 for D (7 bases). The CDR3 length is 13 residues. V lost 4 bases and J 7 bases, leaving 13 bases between the germline ends. Germline lookup yields CDR1 MNHEY and CDR2 SMNVEV (reference sequence). The CDR3 region has the DNA TGTGCCAGCAGTTGGGGGGGCTCTGGGACCCAGTACTTC. Translating gives CASSWGGSGTQYF.